The 2 T cell receptor beta chains below come from one sample, sequenced in a study of shared clonotypes between healthy human individuals (dated by TCRdb to the early 2020s). Library preparation was by the immunoSEQ multiplex PCR assay. Not all clones reach the TCRdb copy of this immuneACCESS table, which keeps in-frame sequences only. Checked studies attribute under half of the gap to unresolved V genes and leave the rest unexplained. This sample gives about 1.5 million clones in total; under 99% of them show up just once. Roughly 0.4% of the sample goes to the ten largest clones. Sequences were obtained from naive CD4+ T cells sorted from blood. This specimen's cell subset or site label, per the study, means: CD45RA+ positively selected. These receptors were collected from a man aged 30 to 39 in good health.

This rearrangement joins TRBV7-9 to TRBJ1-1; D remains unclear. The CDR3 totals 14 residues. V dropped 5 bases and J dropped 1 base, with 11 bases sitting between them. Looked up from germline, CDR1 is SEHNR and CDR2 is FQNEAQ (reference sequence). The chain's CDR3 is CASSHAPQNTEAFF. The CDR3 DNA is TGTGCCAGCAGCCACGCCCCTCAGAACACTGAAGCTTTCTTT.

The chain recombines TRBV5-4 with TRBJ1-1, with D unresolved. The CDR3 is made up of 15 amino acids. Germline V CDR1 and CDR2: SGHNT, YYREEE (reference sequence). The germline V and J ends were trimmed by 0 bases and 1 base, with 10 bases remaining between them. The CDR3 is CASSLEWSGNTEAFF. The CDR3 coding sequence is TGTGCCAGCAGCTTGGAGTGGTCAGGGAACACTGAAGCTTTCTTT.